This is a list of T cell receptor beta chains from one sample in a study of T cells after yellow fever vaccination. One entry per CDR3 protein results from TCRdb running MiXCR on the 5' RACE reads. Of 450,000 to 650,000 distinct CDR3 sequences in the sample, just over 20% were seen once. The starting material was PBMCs, obtained approximately 20 days after the first yellow fever vaccination. The receptors derive from a young man who received the YFV17D yellow fever vaccine. The CDR3 runs from the conserved cysteine through the conserved F or W. D genes are given only for firm matches. Some rows have no size entry. The others give once, few or many, or a class for an expanded clone.

TRBJ2-5 TRBD1 . TRBV7-8 TGTGCCAGCAGCTTATATCGGACAGGGGTGGAGACCCAGTACTTC CASSLYRTGVETQYF
TRBJ1-5 TRBD1 . TRBV6-5 TGTGCCAGCAGTTACTCTTCGGGACAGGGTCAGCCCCAGCATTTT CASSYSSGQGQPQHF
TRBJ2-4 TRBD1 few TRBV7-2 TGTGCCAGCAGCTATGTGGACAGGGTCAAAAACATTCAGTACTTC CASSYVDRVKNIQYF
TRBJ2-2 . . TRBV18 TGTGCCAGCTCACCAATTCCACTACCCAACACCGGGGAGCTGTTTTTT CASSPIPLPNTGELFF
TRBJ2-3 . few TRBV13 TGTGCCAGCAGCTTAATACCTCAGATACCGCACGACGAGATAGGCACAGATACGCAGTATTTT CASSLIPQIPHDEIGTDTQYF
TRBJ2-7 TRBD2 few TRBV27 TGTGCCAGCAGTCTAGGGACTAGCATCTACGAGCAGTACTTC CASSLGTSIYEQYF
TRBJ1-1 TRBD1 . TRBV5-1 TGCGCCAGCAGCTACGGGACAGCCATGAACACTGAAGCTTTCTTT CASSYGTAMNTEAFF
TRBJ1-2 . . TRBV5-1 TGCGCCAGCGGACGGGGTGAGGGGATCTATGGCTACACCTTC CASGRGEGIYGYTF
TRBJ1-4 TRBD1 few TRBV15 TGTGCCACCAGCAGTGAAATGAGGGGGCATAAACTGTTTTTT CATSSEMRGHKLFF
TRBJ2-3 . few TRBV29-1 TGCAGCGTTGTACCCTTATCTAGCACAGATACGCAGTATTTT CSVVPLSSTDTQYF
TRBJ1-6 . few TRBV15 TGTGCCACCAGCAGCGGTCCGAGCTCCTATAATTCACCCCTCCACTTT CATSSGPSSYNSPLHF
TRBJ2-2 TRBD2 few TRBV5-1 TGCGCCAGCAGCCCCGGGACTAGCGCGAACACCGGGGAGCTGTTTTTT CASSPGTSANTGELFF
TRBJ2-3 . . TRBV24-1 TGTGCCACCAGTGAAGTGACAGGGAGGTCGGATACGCAGTATTTT CATSEVTGRSDTQYF